This entry lists 13 T cell receptor beta chains sequenced from one sample in a study of cytomegalovirus exposure and HLA in healthy donors. 60 Vbeta and 13 Jbeta primers were used in PCR. Generated by immunoSEQ multiplex PCR, the TCRdb table keeps only in-frame clones and is missing some. The sample has about 130,000 clones, approximately 8.7% seen once. The specimen sequenced was PBMCs. The origin of the receptors is a middle-aged man in good health and CMV-seronegative.

This clone occurred a few times. The J gene is TRBJ2-5, the V gene TRBV5-6; 10 nucleotides agree with TRBD2. The germline V gene encodes CDR1 SGHDT and CDR2 YYEEEE. This CDR3 spans 14 amino acids. The junction had 5 bases not matched to a gene; V was cut back by 4 bases and J by 5 bases. CDR3 bases: TGTGCCAGCAGCCTGGGACTAGCGTGGGAGACCCAGTACTTC. This gives the protein CASSLGLAWETQYF.

Only a few counts were recorded for this clone. The chain has TRBV10-2 and TRBJ2-2; 8 bases fit TRBD1. V lost 3 bases to trimming and J lost 3 bases; unmatched junction nucleotides: 3. This CDR3 has 15 residues. The germline V gene has CDR1 WSHSY and CDR2 SAAADI. Here the CDR3 reads CASSERTGYTGELFF. CDR3 coding DNA: TGCGCCAGCAGTGAAAGGACAGGGTACACCGGGGAGCTGTTTTTT.

The chain joins TRBV6-1 to TRBJ1-4; 7 bases are shared with TRBD1. The V and J ends lost 2 bases and 7 bases, in that order; junction bases with no gene match: 7. Per germline, CDR1 MNHNS and CDR2 SASEGT. The CDR3 loop spans 15 amino acids. The CDR3 loop reads CASSELNRGGEKLFF. The CDR3 DNA reads TGTGCCAGCAGTGAACTCAACAGGGGCGGTGAAAAACTGTTTTTT.

This chain connects TRBV6-5 to TRBJ1-1; tentative D call: TRBD1 (6 bases). The CDR3 is 14 amino acids. CDR1 and CDR2 from the germline V gene are MNHEY and SVGAGI. V dropped 2 bases and J dropped 2 bases, with 9 bases sitting between them. The CDR3 sequence is CASSYGQHNTEAFF. In DNA, the CDR3 is TGTGCCAGCAGTTACGGACAGCATAACACTGAAGCTTTCTTT.

There are a few counts of this clone. The chain uses TRBV18 and TRBJ1-2; 8 bases are shared with TRBD1. The germline V gene encodes CDR1 KGHSH and CDR2 LQKENI. V trimming: 3 bases; J trimming: 8 bases; junction bases outside the gene matches: 5. The CDR3 has 13 amino acids. The CDR3 protein is CASSPQGATGYTF. Here the CDR3 DNA reads TGTGCCAGCTCACCCCAGGGGGCGACAGGCTACACCTTC.

The genes are TRBV7-9 and TRBJ1-3; D gene uncertain. Trimming left V 5 bases short and J 1 base short, with 12 bases between. The germline CDR1 and CDR2 sequences are SEHNR and FQNEAQ (reference sequence). CDR3 length: 15 amino acids. CDR3 in amino acids: CASSLGGLSGNTIYF. CDR3 coding DNA: TGTGCCAGCAGCCTAGGAGGCCTTTCTGGAAACACCATATATTTT.

This clone was detected a few times. The chain couples TRBV11-2 to TRBJ1-4; D might be TRBD1 (5 bases). This CDR3 region has 15 residues. Germline V lookup: CDR1 SGHAT, CDR2 FQNNGV. V was shortened by 3 bases and J by 10 bases, with 18 bases between the two germline ends. The CDR3 DNA is TGTGCCAGCAGCTTGTTTGAGCAGGGTTTGGGAAAACTGTTTTTT. Protein product: CASSLFEQGLGKLFF.

This clone showed up just a few times. This chain connects TRBV7-3 to TRBJ2-1, with D tentatively TRBD2 (5 bases). This CDR3 contains 13 residues. Trimming shortened V by 1 base and J by 5 bases, and 6 bases separated the two germline ends. Germline-derived CDR1 and CDR2 are SGHTA and FQGTGA. This CDR3 reads CASSLMEDNEQFF. CDR3 nucleotides: TGTGCCAGCAGCTTAATGGAGGACAATGAGCAGTTCTTC.

About this clone itself: The sample contains more than one DNA sequence encoding this CDR3. The CDR3: CASSRTALNTEAFF. The CDR3 DNA is TGCGCCAGCAGCAGGACAGCACTGAACACTGAAGCTTTCTTT. The V gene is TRBV5-1, the J gene TRBJ1-1, with D tentatively TRBD1 (6 bases). CDR3 length: 14 residues. Trimming removed 4 bases at V and 0 bases at J, with 10 bases between. Germline assignment: CDR1 SGHRS and CDR2 YFSETQ.

This clone was seen only a few times. The chain couples TRBV6-6 to TRBJ2-7; the D gene is possibly TRBD1 (5 bases). This CDR3 is 15 amino acids long. V was cut by 2 bases and J by 4 bases, with 15 bases left in between. Germline CDR1 is MNHNY and CDR2 is SVGAGI (reference sequence). CDR3 region: CASSYEGSGKYEQYF. In DNA, the CDR3 is TGTGCCAGCAGTTACGAAGGCTCAGGGAAGTACGAGCAGTACTTC.

There are a few counts of this clone. The rearrangement links TRBV13 to TRBJ2-3; 9 nucleotides agree with TRBD1. The CDR3 covers 18 residues. Germline trimming cut 6 bases from V and 2 bases from J; bases unmatched to any gene: 15. Looked up from germline, CDR1 is PRHDT and CDR2 is FYEKMQ (reference sequence). The CDR3 sequence: CASSYNYGGDRDTDTQYF. The CDR3 DNA reads as TGTGCCAGCAGTTACAATTATGGTGGGGACAGGGACACAGATACGCAGTATTTT.

The chain uses TRBV7-8 and TRBJ2-7; TRBD1 is a possible D gene (6 bases). Trimming left V 2 bases short and J 12 bases short, with 14 bases between. This CDR3 is 12 amino acids long. Per germline, CDR1 SGHVS and CDR2 FQNEAQ. This CDR3 is CASSLTTGRLYF. The CDR3 coding sequence is TGTGCCAGCAGCTTAACGACAGGAAGACTGTACTTC.

In its sample, this clone was seen a few times. The rearrangement joins TRBV5-4 to TRBJ2-2; D is unclear. This CDR3 spans 14 amino acids. Germline CDR1 and CDR2: SGHNT and YYREEE (reference sequence). V lost 4 bases and J lost 5, with 12 bases in between. As DNA, the CDR3 is TGTGCCAGCAGCCCGCCTGACGGGACCGGGGAGCTGTTTTTT. It translates to CASSPPDGTGELFF.